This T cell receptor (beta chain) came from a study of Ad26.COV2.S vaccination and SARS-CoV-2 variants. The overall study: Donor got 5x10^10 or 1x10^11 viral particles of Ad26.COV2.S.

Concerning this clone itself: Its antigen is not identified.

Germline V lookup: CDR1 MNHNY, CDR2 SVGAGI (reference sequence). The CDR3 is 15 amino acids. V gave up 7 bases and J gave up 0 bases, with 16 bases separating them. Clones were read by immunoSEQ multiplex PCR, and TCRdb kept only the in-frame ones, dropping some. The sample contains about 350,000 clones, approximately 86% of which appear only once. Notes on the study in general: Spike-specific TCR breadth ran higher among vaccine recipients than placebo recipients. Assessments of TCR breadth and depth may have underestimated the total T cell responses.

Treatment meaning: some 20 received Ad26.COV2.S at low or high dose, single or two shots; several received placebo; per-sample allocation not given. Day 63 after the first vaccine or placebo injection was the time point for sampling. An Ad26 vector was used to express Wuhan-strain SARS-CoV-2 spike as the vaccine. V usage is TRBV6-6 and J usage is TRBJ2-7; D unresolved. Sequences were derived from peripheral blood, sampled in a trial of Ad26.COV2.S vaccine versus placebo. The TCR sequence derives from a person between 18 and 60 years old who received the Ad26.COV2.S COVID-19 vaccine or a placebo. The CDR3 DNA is TGTGCCAGCAACCCGGGCCAGGCCAGCTCCTACGAGCAGTACTTC. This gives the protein CASNPGQASSYEQYF.